The clone carrying this T cell receptor (beta chain) was counted ten times or more. Per germline, CDR1 DFQATT and CDR2 SNEGSKA (reference sequence). The CDR3 has 13 amino acids. With 4 bases clipped from V and 7 bases from J, the junction kept 8 bases outside the gene matches. This record comes from a study of neurological immune-mediated disorders. Time point defined: longitudinal time-point 2. The unsorted libraries had their origin in 2 million PBMCs stored at -80 C. As for the cDNA, it was generated by 5'RACE with 10-nucleotide random UMIs. TCRdb passed the 5' RACE reads through MiXCR, listing each CDR3 protein once. This sample has 65,000 to 85,000 distinct CDR3 sequences; 5.8% occur once, and the top ten carry approximately 7.9%.

This TCR was recovered from a woman aged 55 to 70 with multiple sclerosis. V gene TRBV20-1 combines with J gene TRBJ2-3; 7 nucleotides agree with TRBD1. Sequences were obtained from PBMCs. In DNA form, the CDR3 reads TGCAGTGCTACAGACGTCAGGGGGAATACGCAGTATTTT. Translating it yields CSATDVRGNTQYF.